A single T cell receptor (beta chain) is shown here with its context. Its antigen is not identified. Mismatch with germline at one junction end may stem from a read error. The CDR3 regions of TCR beta were amplified from RNA transcripts. The HTBI primer set drove a first-round RT-PCR of the TCR CDR3. TCRdb recomputed calls from the multiplex PCR reads with MiXCR, one row per CDR3 protein. Here the sample spans over 700,000 distinct CDR3 sequences, roughly a sixth being singletons. Germline loops: CDR1 SSHAT, CDR2 FNYEAQ (reference sequence). This CDR3 is 15 amino acids long. This sample is drawn from a study of T cells in Graves' hyperthyroidism and ophthalmopathy. Study-level points and caveats: Most thyroid clonotypes expanded above 0.001 were also detected in blood.

Material for sequencing was blood. This clonotype was sampled from a woman in her forties or fifties with Graves' hyperthyroidism that later progressed to Graves' ophthalmopathy. V usage is TRBV7-7 and J usage is TRBJ2-1; TRBD1 might be the D (6 bases). The DNA of the CDR3 is TGTGCTAGCAGCTTGGGGGCCCCTACTTACAATGAGCAGTTCTTC. It is translated as CASSLGAPTYNEQFF.